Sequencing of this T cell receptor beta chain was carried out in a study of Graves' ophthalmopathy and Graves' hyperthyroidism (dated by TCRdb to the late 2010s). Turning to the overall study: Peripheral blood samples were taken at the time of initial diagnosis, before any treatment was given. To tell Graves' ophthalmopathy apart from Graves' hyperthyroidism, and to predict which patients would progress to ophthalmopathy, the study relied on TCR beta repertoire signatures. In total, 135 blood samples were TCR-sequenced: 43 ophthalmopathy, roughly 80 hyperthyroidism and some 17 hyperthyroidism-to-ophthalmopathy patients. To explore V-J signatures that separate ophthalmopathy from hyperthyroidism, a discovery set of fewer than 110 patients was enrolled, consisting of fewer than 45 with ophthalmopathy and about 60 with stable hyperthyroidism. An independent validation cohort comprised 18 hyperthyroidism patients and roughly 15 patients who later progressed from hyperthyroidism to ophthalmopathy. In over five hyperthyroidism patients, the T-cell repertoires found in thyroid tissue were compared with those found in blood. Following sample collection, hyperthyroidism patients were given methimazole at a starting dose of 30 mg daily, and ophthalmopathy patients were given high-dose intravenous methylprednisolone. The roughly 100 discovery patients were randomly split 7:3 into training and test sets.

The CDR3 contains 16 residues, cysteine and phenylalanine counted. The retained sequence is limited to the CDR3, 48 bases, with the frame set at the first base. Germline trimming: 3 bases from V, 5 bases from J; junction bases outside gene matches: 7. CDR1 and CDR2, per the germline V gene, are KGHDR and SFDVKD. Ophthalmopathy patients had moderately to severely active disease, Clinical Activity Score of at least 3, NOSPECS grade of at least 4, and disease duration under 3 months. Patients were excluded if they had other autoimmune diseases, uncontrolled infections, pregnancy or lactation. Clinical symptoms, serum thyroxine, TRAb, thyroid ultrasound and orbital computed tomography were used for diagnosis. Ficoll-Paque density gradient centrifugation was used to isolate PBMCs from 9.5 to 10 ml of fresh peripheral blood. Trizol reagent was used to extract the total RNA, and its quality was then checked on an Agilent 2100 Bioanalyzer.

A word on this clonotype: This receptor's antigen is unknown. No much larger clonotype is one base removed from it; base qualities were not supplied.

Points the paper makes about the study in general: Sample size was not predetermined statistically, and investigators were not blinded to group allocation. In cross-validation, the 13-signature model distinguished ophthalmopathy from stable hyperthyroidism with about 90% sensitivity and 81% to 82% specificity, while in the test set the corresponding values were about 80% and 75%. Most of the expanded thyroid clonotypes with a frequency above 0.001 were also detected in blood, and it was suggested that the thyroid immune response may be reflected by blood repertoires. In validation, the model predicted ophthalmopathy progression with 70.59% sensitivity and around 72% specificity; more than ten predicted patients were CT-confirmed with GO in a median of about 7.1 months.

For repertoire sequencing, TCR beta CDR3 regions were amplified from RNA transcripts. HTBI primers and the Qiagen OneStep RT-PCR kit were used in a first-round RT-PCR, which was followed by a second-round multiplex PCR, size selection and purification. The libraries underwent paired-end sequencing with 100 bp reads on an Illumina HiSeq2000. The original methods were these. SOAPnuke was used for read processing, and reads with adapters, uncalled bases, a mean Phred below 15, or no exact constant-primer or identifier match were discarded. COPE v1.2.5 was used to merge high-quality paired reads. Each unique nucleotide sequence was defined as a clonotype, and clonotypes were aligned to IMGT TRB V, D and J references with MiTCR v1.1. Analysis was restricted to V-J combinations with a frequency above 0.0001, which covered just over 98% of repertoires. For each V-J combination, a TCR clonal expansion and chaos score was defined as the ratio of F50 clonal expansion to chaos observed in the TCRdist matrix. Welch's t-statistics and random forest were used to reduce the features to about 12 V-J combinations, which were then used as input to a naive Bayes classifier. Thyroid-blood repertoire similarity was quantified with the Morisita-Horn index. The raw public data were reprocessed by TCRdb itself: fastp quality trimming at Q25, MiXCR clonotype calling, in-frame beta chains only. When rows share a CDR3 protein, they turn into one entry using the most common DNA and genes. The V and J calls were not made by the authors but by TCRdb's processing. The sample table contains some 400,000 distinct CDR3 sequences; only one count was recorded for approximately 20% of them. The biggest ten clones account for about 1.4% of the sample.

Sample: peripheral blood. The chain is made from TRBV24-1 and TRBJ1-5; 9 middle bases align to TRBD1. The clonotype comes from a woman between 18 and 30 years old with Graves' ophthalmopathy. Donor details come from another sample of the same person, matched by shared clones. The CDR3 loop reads CATSDPGTGSYQPQHF. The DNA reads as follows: TGTGCCACCAGTGATCCCGGGACAGGGAGTTATCAGCCCCAGCATTTT.